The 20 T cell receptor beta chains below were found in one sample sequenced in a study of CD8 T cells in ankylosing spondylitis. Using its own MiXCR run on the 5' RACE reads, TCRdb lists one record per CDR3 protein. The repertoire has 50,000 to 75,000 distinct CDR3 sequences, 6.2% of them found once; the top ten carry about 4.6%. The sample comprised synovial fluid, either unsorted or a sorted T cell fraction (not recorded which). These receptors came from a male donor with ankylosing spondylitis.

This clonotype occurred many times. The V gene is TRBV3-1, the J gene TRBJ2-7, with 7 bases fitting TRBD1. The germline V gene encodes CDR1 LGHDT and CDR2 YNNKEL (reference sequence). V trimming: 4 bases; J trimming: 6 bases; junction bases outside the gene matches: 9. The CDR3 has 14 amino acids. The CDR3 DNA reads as TGTGCCAGCAGCCCCCGACAGGGTACTAGCGAGCAGTACTTC. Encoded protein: CASSPRQGTSEQYF.

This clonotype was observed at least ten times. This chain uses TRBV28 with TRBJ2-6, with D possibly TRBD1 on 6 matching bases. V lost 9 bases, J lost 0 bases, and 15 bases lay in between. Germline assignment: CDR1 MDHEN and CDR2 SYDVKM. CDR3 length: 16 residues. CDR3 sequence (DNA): TGTGCCAGTCTGGACAGCCTAACCTCTGGGGCCAACGTCCTGACTTTC. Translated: CASLDSLTSGANVLTF. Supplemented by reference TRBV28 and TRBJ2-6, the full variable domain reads DVKVTQSSRYLVKRTGEKVFLECVQDMDHENMFWYRQDPGLGLRLIYFSYDVKMKEKGDIPEGYSVSREKKERFSLILESASTNQTSMYLCASLDSLTSGANVLTFGAGSRLTVL.

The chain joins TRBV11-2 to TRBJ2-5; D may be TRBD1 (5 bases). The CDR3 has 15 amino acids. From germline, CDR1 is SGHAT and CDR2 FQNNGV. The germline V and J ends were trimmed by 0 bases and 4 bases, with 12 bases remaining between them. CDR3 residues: CASSLDRWQGETQYF. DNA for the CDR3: TGTGCCAGCAGCTTAGATAGGTGGCAGGGAGAGACCCAGTACTTC.

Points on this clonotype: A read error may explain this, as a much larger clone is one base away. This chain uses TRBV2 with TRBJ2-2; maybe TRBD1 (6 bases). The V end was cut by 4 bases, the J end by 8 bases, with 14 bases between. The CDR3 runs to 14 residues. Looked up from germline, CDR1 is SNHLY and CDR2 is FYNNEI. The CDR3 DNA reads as TGTGCCAGCAGTGCAGGACAGTCAACGGGGGAGCTGTTTTTT. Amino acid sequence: CASSAGQSTGELFF. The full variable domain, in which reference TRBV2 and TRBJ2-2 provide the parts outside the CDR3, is EPEVTQTPSHQVTQMGQEVILRCVPISNHLYFYWYRQILGQKVEFLVSFYNNEISEKSEIFDDQFSVERPDGSNFTLKIRSTKLEDSAMYFCASSAGQSTGELFFGEGSRLTVL.

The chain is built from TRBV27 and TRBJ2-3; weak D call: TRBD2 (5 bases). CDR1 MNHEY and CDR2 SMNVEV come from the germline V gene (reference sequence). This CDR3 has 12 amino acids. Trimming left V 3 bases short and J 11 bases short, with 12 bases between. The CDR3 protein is CASSFSGVKQYF. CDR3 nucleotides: TGTGCCAGCAGTTTCTCCGGGGTCAAGCAGTATTTT.

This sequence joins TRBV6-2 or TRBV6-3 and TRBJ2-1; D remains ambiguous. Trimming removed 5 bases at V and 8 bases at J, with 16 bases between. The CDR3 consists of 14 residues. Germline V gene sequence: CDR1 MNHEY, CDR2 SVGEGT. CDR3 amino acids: CASSPRVGGDEQFF. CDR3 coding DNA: TGTGCCAGCAGTCCGAGAGTTGGCGGAGATGAGCAGTTCTTC.

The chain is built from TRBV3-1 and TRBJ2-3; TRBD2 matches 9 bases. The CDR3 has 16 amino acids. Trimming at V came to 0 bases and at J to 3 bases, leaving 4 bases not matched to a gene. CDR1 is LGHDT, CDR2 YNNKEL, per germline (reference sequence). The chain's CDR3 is CASSQDGGRATDTQYF. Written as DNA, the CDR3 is TGTGCCAGCAGCCAAGATGGCGGGAGGGCAACAGATACGCAGTATTTT.

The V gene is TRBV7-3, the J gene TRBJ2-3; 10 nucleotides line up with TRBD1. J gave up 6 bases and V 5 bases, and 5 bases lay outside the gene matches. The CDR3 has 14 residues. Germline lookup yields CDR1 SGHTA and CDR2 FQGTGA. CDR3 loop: CASSRTGGRDTQYF. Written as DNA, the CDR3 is TGTGCCAGCAGCCGGACAGGGGGACGGGATACGCAGTATTTT.

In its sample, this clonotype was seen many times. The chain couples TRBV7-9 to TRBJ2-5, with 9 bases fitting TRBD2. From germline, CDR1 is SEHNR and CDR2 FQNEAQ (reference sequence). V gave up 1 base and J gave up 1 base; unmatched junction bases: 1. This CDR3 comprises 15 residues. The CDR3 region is CASSLEAGGQETQYF. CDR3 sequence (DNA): TGTGCCAGCAGCTTAGAAGCGGGAGGCCAAGAGACCCAGTACTTC.

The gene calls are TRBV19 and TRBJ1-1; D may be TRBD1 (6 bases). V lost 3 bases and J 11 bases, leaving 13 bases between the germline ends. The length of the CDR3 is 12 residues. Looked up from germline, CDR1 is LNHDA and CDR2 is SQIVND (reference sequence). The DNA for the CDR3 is TGTGCCAGTAGTATTCGCCGGGGGGCGGCTTTCTTT. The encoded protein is CASSIRRGAAFF.

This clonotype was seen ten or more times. CDR3 bases: TGCAGTGCTAGCCCCTGGGAGGGAGGATTCACTGAAGCTTTCTTT. Translated: CSASPWEGGFTEAFF. V and J are TRBV20-1 and TRBJ1-1; no firm D call. The CDR3 is 15 amino acids. CDR1 and CDR2 from the germline V gene are DFQATT and SNEGSKA (reference sequence). The V gene lost 3 bases and the J gene lost 4 bases, with 18 bases spanning the gap.

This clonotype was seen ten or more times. CDR3 bases: TGTGCCAGCAGCCAAGGATACAGGGGTAGCTACAATGAGCAGTTCTTC. It encodes CASSQGYRGSYNEQFF. The J gene is TRBJ2-1, the V gene TRBV3-1, with 7 nucleotides matching TRBD1. The CDR3 runs to 16 residues. V dropped 1 base and J dropped 3; count of bases not matched to a gene: 6. Germline values: CDR1 LGHDT, CDR2 YNNKEL (reference sequence).

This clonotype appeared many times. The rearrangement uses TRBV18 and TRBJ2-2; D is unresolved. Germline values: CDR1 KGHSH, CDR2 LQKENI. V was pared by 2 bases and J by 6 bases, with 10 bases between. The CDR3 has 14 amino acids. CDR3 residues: CASSPTPLPGELFF. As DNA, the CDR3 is TGTGCCAGCTCACCAACCCCTCTCCCCGGGGAGCTGTTTTTT.

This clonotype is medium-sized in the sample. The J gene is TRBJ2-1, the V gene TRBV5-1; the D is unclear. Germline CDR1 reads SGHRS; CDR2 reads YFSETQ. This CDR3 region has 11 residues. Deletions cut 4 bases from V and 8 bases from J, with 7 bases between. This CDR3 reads CASSLLYEQFF. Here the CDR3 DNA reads TGCGCCAGCAGCCTACTCTATGAGCAGTTCTTC.

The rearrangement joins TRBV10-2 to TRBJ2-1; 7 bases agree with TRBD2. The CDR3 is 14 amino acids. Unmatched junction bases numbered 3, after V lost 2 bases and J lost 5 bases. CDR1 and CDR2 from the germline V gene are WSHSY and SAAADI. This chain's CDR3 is CASSEAGRDNEQFF. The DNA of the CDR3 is TGCGCCAGCAGTGAGGCGGGGAGGGACAATGAGCAGTTCTTC.

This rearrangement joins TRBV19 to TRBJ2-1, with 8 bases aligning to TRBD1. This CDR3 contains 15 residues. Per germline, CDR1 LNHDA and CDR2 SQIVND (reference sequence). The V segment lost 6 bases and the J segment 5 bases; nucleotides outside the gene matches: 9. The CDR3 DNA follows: TGTGCCAGTAGGGGTACCAGGGGGCTCAACAATGAGCAGTTCTTC. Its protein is CASRGTRGLNNEQFF. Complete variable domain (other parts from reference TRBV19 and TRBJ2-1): DGGITQSPKYLFRKEGQNVTLSCEQNLNHDAMYWYRQDPGQGLRLIYYSQIVNDFQKGDIAEGYSVSREKKESFPLTVTSAQKNPTAFYLCASRGTRGLNNEQFFGPGTRLTVL.

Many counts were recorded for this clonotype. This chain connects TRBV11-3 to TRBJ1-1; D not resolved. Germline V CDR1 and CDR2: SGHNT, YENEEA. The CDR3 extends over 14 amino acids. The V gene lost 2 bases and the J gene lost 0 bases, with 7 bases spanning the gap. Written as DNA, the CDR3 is TGTGCCAGCAGCTTACAAAGAATGAACACTGAAGCTTTCTTT. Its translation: CASSLQRMNTEAFF. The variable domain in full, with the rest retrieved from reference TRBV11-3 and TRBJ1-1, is EAGVVQSPRYKIIEKKQPVAFWCNPISGHNTLYWYLQNLGQGPELLIRYENEEAVDDSQLPKDRFSAERLKGVDSTLKIQPAELGDSAVYLCASSLQRMNTEAFFGQGTRLTVV.

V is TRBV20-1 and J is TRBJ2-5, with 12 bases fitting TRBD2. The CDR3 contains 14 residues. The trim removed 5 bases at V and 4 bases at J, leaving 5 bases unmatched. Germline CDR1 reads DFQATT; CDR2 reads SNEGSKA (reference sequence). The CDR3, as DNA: TGCAGTGCTGTCCGACTAGCGGGAGTAGAGACCCAGTACTTC. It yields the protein CSAVRLAGVETQYF.

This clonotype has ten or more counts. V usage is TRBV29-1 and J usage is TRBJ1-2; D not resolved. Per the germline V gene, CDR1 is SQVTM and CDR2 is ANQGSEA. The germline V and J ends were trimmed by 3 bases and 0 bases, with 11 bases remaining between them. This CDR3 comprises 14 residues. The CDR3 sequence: CSVELPGSNYGYTF. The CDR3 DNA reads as TGCAGCGTTGAGCTACCCGGGTCTAACTATGGCTACACCTTC.

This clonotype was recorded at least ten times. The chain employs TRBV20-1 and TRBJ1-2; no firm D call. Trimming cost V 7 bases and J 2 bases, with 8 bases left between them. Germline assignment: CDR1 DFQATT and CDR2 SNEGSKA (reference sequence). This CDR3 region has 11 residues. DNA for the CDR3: TGCAGTGGCAGTCCGAACTATGGCTACACCTTC. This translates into CSGSPNYGYTF.